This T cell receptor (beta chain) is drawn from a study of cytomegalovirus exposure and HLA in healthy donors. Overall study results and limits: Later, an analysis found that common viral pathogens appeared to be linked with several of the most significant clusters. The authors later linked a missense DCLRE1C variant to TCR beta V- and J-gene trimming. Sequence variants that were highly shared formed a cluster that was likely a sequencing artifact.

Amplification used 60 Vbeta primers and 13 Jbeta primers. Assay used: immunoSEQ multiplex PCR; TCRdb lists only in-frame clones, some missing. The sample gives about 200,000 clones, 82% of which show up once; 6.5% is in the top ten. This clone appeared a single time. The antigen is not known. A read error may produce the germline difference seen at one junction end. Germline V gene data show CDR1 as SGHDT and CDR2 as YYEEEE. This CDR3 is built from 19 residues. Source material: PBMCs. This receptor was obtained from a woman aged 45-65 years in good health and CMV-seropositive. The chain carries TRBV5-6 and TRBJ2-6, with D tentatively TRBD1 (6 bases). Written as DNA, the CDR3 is TGTGCCAGCAGCTCCTCGACAGGACCAGTCCTAACTGGGGCCAACGGCCTGACTTTC. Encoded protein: CASSSSTGPVLTGANGLTF.